This T cell receptor beta chain was sequenced in a study of shared clonotypes between healthy human individuals. Study results and limitations: Between four donors, naive CD4 clonotypes were shared at a level of roughly 5.5%.

Some clones are missing from TCRdb's copy, which holds only in-frame ones; the method was immunoSEQ multiplex PCR. The table includes about 1.1 million clones, more than 75% detected once. Germline V gene data show CDR1 as MNHEY and CDR2 as SMNVEV (reference sequence). The V and J ends lost 6 bases and 2 bases, in that order; junction bases with no gene match: 16. CDR3 length: 17 amino acids. With respect to this clone: Its antigen is still unknown.

Sequenced sample: memory CD4+ T cells from PBMCs. The subset denotes: CD45RA-negative fraction. The chain recombines TRBV27 with TRBJ2-7; 7 bases agree with TRBD1. The origin of this receptor is a man in his late teens or twenties in good health. Some clones in this sample may be carry-over from other donors' samples. The CDR3 DNA reads as TGTGCCAGCAGGGACTTACACCGGGACAGTGGCACCTACGAGCAGTACTTC. This sequence encodes CASRDLHRDSGTYEQYF.